This T cell receptor (beta chain) was obtained from a study of blood T cells in healthy people across ages. There are 15 residues in the CDR3. The germline V gene encodes CDR1 LNHNV and CDR2 YYDKDF (reference sequence). V was shortened by 0 bases and J by 3 bases, with 11 bases between the two germline ends. A second PCR, run for roughly 7 to 12 cycles, used a sample-barcoded 5' primer plus a J-beta primer mix. TCRdb re-called the 5' RACE reads with MiXCR, one entry per CDR3 protein. The sample lists 700,000 to 950,000 distinct CDR3 sequences, 40% to 45% occurring once. The TCR originated in an older woman in good health. The chain couples TRBV15 to TRBJ1-2; D gene unclear. Material: blood. The CDR3 loop reads CATSRDLVIDYGYTF. DNA for the CDR3: TGTGCCACCAGCAGAGATCTTGTGATCGACTATGGCTACACCTTC.